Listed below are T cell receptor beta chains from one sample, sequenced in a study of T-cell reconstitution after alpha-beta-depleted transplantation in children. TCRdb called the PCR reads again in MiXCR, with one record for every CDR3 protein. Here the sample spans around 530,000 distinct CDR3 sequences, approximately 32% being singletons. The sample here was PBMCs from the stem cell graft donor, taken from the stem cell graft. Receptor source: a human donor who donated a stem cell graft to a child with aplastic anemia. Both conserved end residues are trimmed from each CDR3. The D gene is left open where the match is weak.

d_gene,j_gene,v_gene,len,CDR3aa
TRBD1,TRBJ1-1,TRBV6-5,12,ASSYRTGRGEAF
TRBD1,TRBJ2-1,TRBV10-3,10,AISQGANEQF
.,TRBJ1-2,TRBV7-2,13,ASSPYGPGIYGYT
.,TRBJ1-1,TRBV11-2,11,ASSSNLRAEAF
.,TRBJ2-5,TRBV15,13,ATSRDGGLAETQY
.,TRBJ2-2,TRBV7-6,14,ASSPERGARTGELF
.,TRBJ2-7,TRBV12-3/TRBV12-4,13,ASSPRGQRSYEQY
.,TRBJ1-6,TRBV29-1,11,SVRDTRNSPLH
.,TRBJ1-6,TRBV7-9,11,ASSLSDYSPLH
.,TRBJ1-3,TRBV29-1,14,SVESPRGPSGNTIY
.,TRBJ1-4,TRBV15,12,ATSSSRPNEKLF
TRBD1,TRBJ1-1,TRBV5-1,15,ASSLVSGQGARTEAF
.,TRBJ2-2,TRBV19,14,ASTLAPIADTGELF
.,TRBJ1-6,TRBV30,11,AWSGTENSPLH
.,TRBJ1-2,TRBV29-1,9,SVESGYGYT
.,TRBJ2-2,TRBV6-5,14,ASSYSRGPNTGELF
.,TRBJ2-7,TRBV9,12,ASSVGKGTDEQY
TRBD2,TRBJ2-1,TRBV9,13,ASSVGTSGGGGQF
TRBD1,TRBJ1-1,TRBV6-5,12,ASSSVDRGRYAF
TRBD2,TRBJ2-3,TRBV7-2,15,ASSPTRTSGKADTQY
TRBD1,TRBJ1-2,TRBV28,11,ASRPDRDTGYT
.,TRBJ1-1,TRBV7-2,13,ASSLEYTVRTEAF
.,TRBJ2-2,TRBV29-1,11,SVSGQNTGELF
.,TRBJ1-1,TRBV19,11,ASSQREVTEAF
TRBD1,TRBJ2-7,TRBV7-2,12,ASSYRTGGWEQY